A selection of T cell receptor beta chains follows, all from one sample in a study of OX40 agonist ivuxolimab in advanced cancers. Sequencing was performed with immunoSEQ multiplex PCR; in TCRdb, only in-frame clones are kept and a portion is missing. The sample contains tens of thousands of clones, about 82% of which appear only once. This material consisted of CD4+ or CD8+ T cells sorted from blood, taken in a trial of the OX40 agonist ivuxolimab. The receptor set was obtained from an adult with an advanced solid tumor such as melanoma, head and neck, liver or kidney cancer. The CDR3 runs from the conserved cysteine through the conserved F or W. The D gene is left open where the match is weak. Size tells how often a clone was seen (once, few, many) or the class of an expanded clone, and some rows leave it out.

>-|TRBV28|TRBD1|TRBJ1-6
TGTGCCAGCAGTTTAATTACAGGGGTCAATTCACCCCTCCACTTT
CASSLITGVNSPLHF
>-|TRBV7-2|-|TRBJ2-5
TGTGCCAGCAGCTCGTCGCAGGGTAATCAAGTGTGGACCCAGTACTTC
CASSSSQGNQVWTQYF
>-|TRBV13|-|TRBJ2-6
TGTGCCAGCAGCTCCCCTCCGGGGGCGCTTGGGGCCAACGTCCTGACTTTC
CASSSPPGALGANVLTF
>once|TRBV7-2|-|TRBJ1-2
TGTGCCAGCTCCAGGGAAGGCTATGGCTACACCTTC
CASSREGYGYTF
>-|TRBV19|TRBD1|TRBJ1-5
TGTGCCAGTAGTAACTTGGGACAGGGGGCGAGTCAGCCCCAGCATTTT
CASSNLGQGASQPQHF
>-|TRBV19|-|TRBJ2-5
TGTGCCAGTAGGGACCAAGGCCAAGAGACCCAGTACTTC
CASRDQGQETQYF
>-|TRBV19|-|TRBJ1-5
TGTGCCAGTTCCCAGGAGTATAGCAATCAGCCCCAGCATTTT
CASSQEYSNQPQHF
>-|TRBV11-2|-|TRBJ2-3
TGTGCCAGCAGCTTAGGCAGGGCCGGAGATACGCAGTATTTT
CASSLGRAGDTQYF
>-|TRBV28|-|TRBJ1-2
TGTGCCAGCAGTCAACAGGGCTATGGCTACACCTTC
CASSQQGYGYTF
>once|TRBV11-3|-|TRBJ1-1
TGTGCCAGCAGCTCGCCCCCAGGGACCCCTGGGACTGAAGCTTTCTTT
CASSSPPGTPGTEAFF
>-|TRBV6-6|-|TRBJ1-2
TGTGCCAGCAGTTACGGGGGACGCGGCTACACCTTC
CASSYGGRGYTF
>-|TRBV7-3|-|TRBJ1-1
TGTGCCAGCGGCTTGGGGGTTGGCACTGAAGCTTTCTTT
CASGLGVGTEAFF
>-|TRBV15|-|TRBJ1-3
TGTGCCACCAGCGTAAACAGGGCCAGCTCTGGAAACACCATATATTTT
CATSVNRASSGNTIYF
>-|TRBV19|-|TRBJ2-2
TGTGCCAGTAGTATCCCTCTGACGACGAACACCGGGGAGCTGTTTTTT
CASSIPLTTNTGELFF
>-|TRBV27|TRBD2|TRBJ2-7
TGTGCCAGCAGTTTAGGAGCGGGGGGACGCGCCGGTGGGGTATACGAGCAGTACTTC
CASSLGAGGRAGGVYEQYF
>-|TRBV11-3|-|TRBJ2-2
TGTGCCAGCAGTTTACGAACAGTGAACACCGGGGAGCTGTTTTTT
CASSLRTVNTGELFF
>-|TRBV7-2|-|TRBJ2-7
TGTGCCAGCAGCTTAGTAGTATTTCACAGGGTCTTATCCTCCTACGAGCAGTACTTC
CASSLVVFHRVLSSYEQYF
>-|TRBV6-5|-|TRBJ1-1
TGTGCCAGCATCGACAAGACAGGCCGTGGCACTGAAGCTTTCTTT
CASIDKTGRGTEAFF
>-|TRBV28|TRBD1|TRBJ1-2
TGTGCCAGCAGCTTGGGACAGATCACTAACTATGGCTACACCTTC
CASSLGQITNYGYTF
>-|TRBV4-1|TRBD2|TRBJ2-3
TGCGCCAGCAGCCAAGATAGGTCCGGACTAGCGGGGGGGACCGGCTTGGCAGATACGCAGTATTTT
CASSQDRSGLAGGTGLADTQYF
>once|TRBV4-2|-|TRBJ2-7
TGTGCCAGCAGCCCCACCGGGACATTAGGCTACGAGCAGTACTTC
CASSPTGTLGYEQYF
>-|TRBV5-6|-|TRBJ1-1
TGTGCCAGCAGCTTTACCGGGGCAGGCGGGAACACTGAAGCTTTCTTT
CASSFTGAGGNTEAFF
>-|TRBV7-2|TRBD1|TRBJ2-7
TGTGCCAGCAGCTACAGACAGGGGGCACCCTACGAGCAGTACTTC
CASSYRQGAPYEQYF
>-|TRBV28|TRBD1|TRBJ2-2
TGTGCCAGCAGTTTAAGGGGGCTGGGCACCGGGGAGCTGTTTTTT
CASSLRGLGTGELFF
>-|TRBV19|-|TRBJ1-1
TGTGCCAGTAGTATAGGCATCACTGAAGCTTTCTTT
CASSIGITEAFF
>-|TRBV7-3|TRBD1|TRBJ2-7
TGTGCCAGCAGCGAACAGGGGCGCACCTACGAGCAGTACTTC
CASSEQGRTYEQYF
>-|TRBV7-9|-|TRBJ2-3
TGTGCCAGCAGCTTAGGAAGAGATACGCAGTATTTT
CASSLGRDTQYF
>-|TRBV15|-|TRBJ1-4
TGTGCCACCAGCAGAGATTACGCACAACTGTTTTTT
CATSRDYAQLFF
>-|TRBV5-1|-|TRBJ2-6
TGCGCCAGCAGCCCTGCAGTGGGCGTCCTGACTTTC
CASSPAVGVLTF
>-|TRBV15|-|TRBJ2-7
TGTGCCACCAGCAGGGACTCCTACGAGCAGTACTTC
CATSRDSYEQYF
>-|TRBV7-2|TRBD2|TRBJ2-1
TGTGCCAGCAGCTTTAGCGGGGGGGCCTACAATGAGCAGTTCTTC
CASSFSGGAYNEQFF
>few|TRBV9|TRBD2|TRBJ2-1
TGTGCCAGCAGCGCCTCGAGGACTAGCGGGGGATACAATGAGCAGTTCTTC
CASSASRTSGGYNEQFF
>-|TRBV5-1|TRBD1|TRBJ2-7
TGCGCCAGCAGCTCTACCGGGACAGTCTACGAGCAGTACTTC
CASSSTGTVYEQYF
>-|TRBV9|TRBD1|TRBJ1-2
TGTGCCAGCAGCCCCACCGGACAGGCAGCTAACTATGGCTACACCTTC
CASSPTGQAANYGYTF
>-|TRBV4-1|TRBD1|TRBJ1-1
TGCGCCAGCAATCGGGGGGACAGGGTATTCACTGAAGCTTTCTTT
CASNRGDRVFTEAFF
>-|TRBV5-1|-|TRBJ1-2
TGCGCCAGCAGCTTGGACAGGGCTAACTATGGCTACACCTTC
CASSLDRANYGYTF
>-|TRBV30|-|TRBJ2-1
TGTGCCTGGAGTAAGGCGGTTTACTACAATGAGCAGTTCTTC
CAWSKAVYYNEQFF
>few|TRBV7-9|-|TRBJ1-3
TGTGCCAGCAGCTACGGTCCTGGAAACACCATATATTTT
CASSYGPGNTIYF
>-|TRBV10-3|TRBD1|TRBJ1-2
TGTGCCATCAGTCCCTTGGGACAGGAAGGAGCTGGCTACACCTTC
CAISPLGQEGAGYTF
>-|TRBV10-3|TRBD1|TRBJ1-1
TGTGCCATCAGTGGGGAGACAGGGCTGGACACTGAAGCTTTCTTT
CAISGETGLDTEAFF
>-|TRBV9|-|TRBJ2-3
TGTGCCAGCAGCACCCTGGGGGGCCGAGATACGCAGTATTTT
CASSTLGGRDTQYF
>-|TRBV11-3|-|TRBJ2-6
TGTGCCAGCGTTATCTCCGGGGCCAACGTCCTGACTTTC
CASVISGANVLTF
>-|TRBV9|-|TRBJ2-1
TGTGCCAGCAGCGTTTGGTCGGGGGCTCCCTCCTACAATGAGCAGTTCTTC
CASSVWSGAPSYNEQFF
>-|TRBV10-3|-|TRBJ2-7
TGTGCCATCAGCCTGGACGGAGGAGAGCAGTACTTC
CAISLDGGEQYF
>-|TRBV19|-|TRBJ2-3
TGTGCCAGTAGTATGCAAACAGATACGCAGTATTTT
CASSMQTDTQYF
>-|TRBV9|-|TRBJ1-1
TGTGCCAGCAACTTAGACGGGGCAGGTCTGTTTCGTACTGAAGCTTTCTTT
CASNLDGAGLFRTEAFF
>-|TRBV27|TRBD1|TRBJ1-5
TGTGCCAGCGGACAGGGACCCTATAGCAATCAGCCCCAGCATTTT
CASGQGPYSNQPQHF
>-|TRBV6-1|TRBD2|TRBJ2-1
TGTGCCAGCAGTGAAGGGGGGGGGAGGTTCTTC
CASSEGGGRFF
>-|TRBV29-1|TRBD1|TRBJ2-5
TGCAGCATCCTATCACGGGACAGGGGCCAAGAGACCCAGTACTTC
CSILSRDRGQETQYF
>-|TRBV10-3|-|TRBJ2-2
TGTGCCATCAGTGGCGGTGCGACCGGGGAGCTGTTTTTT
CAISGGATGELFF
>-|TRBV10-3|-|TRBJ1-1
TGTGCCATCAAGACATGGGGAATGAACACTGAAGCTTTCTTT
CAIKTWGMNTEAFF
>-|TRBV5-1|-|TRBJ2-2
TGCGCCAGCAGCTGGGGACTCGCGAACACCGGGGAGCTGTTTTTT
CASSWGLANTGELFF
>-|TRBV10-3|-|TRBJ1-2
TGTGCCATCAGTGGACAGGCAGCGAACTATGGCTACACCTTC
CAISGQAANYGYTF